This T cell receptor (beta chain) was sequenced in a study of blood T cell repertoires in COVID-19. On the study more broadly: Whether acute or convalescent, the COVID-19 samples came from the United States, Italy and Spain.

J gave up 0 bases and V 10 bases, and 18 bases lay outside the gene matches. The CDR3 sequence is 18 residues long. CDR1 is SEHNR, CDR2 FQNEAQ, per germline (reference sequence). This clone was counted only a few times. Profiling relied on immunoSEQ multiplex PCR, and the TCRdb table lists in-frame clones only, not all of them. This sample has hundreds of thousands of clones, with roughly 85% found just once. This sequence originates from a woman between 45 and 60 years old who had recovered from COVID-19. V is TRBV7-9 and J is TRBJ1-3, with 7 positions matching TRBD1. The sample consisted of PBMCs or T cells enriched from blood (not recorded which). Here the CDR3 reads CATKQAGTALNSGNTIYF. The CDR3 DNA follows: TGTGCCACTAAGCAAGCCGGGACAGCACTCAACTCTGGAAACACCATATATTTT. The variable domain in full, with the rest retrieved from reference TRBV7-9 and TRBJ1-3, is DTGVSQNPRHKITKRGQNVTFRCDPISEHNRLYWYRQTLGQGPEFLTYFQNEAQLEKSRLLSDRFSAERPKGSFSTLEIQRTEQGDSAMYLCATKQAGTALNSGNTIYFGEGSWLTVV.